The 2 T cell receptor beta chains reported below all come from one sample, sequenced in a study of CD8 T cells in Susac syndrome. Random hexamers were used to reverse transcribe the RNA input (roughly 0.5 to 1 ug). One entry per CDR3 protein, called by TCRdb with MiXCR from the immunoSEQ multiplex PCR reads. This table holds around 140,000 distinct CDR3 sequences, approximately 93% found once. Input material: CD4+ T cells from PBMCs. These receptors came from a human donor in good health.

The chain has TRBV19 and TRBJ1-2, with 7 bases aligning to TRBD1. The V gene's germline CDR1 is LNHDA and CDR2 SQIVND (reference sequence). The V gene end was trimmed by 2 bases and the J gene end by 8 bases; junction bases not matched to a gene: 5. CDR3 length equals 13 residues. In DNA, the CDR3 is TGTGCCAGTAGTATAACAGGGGTCGGCGGCTACACCTTC. Protein sequence: CASSITGVGGYTF.

The chain employs TRBV4-1 and TRBJ2-3, with 11 bases aligning to TRBD2. V was clipped by 6 bases and J by 5 bases; unmatched bases: 10. Germline V gene lookup returns CDR1 MGHRA and CDR2 YSYEKL. This CDR3 comprises 16 residues. The CDR3 nucleotides read TGCGCCAGCAGGACTAGCGGGATGTTCACCCAAGATACGCAGTATTTT. It is translated as CASRTSGMFTQDTQYF.